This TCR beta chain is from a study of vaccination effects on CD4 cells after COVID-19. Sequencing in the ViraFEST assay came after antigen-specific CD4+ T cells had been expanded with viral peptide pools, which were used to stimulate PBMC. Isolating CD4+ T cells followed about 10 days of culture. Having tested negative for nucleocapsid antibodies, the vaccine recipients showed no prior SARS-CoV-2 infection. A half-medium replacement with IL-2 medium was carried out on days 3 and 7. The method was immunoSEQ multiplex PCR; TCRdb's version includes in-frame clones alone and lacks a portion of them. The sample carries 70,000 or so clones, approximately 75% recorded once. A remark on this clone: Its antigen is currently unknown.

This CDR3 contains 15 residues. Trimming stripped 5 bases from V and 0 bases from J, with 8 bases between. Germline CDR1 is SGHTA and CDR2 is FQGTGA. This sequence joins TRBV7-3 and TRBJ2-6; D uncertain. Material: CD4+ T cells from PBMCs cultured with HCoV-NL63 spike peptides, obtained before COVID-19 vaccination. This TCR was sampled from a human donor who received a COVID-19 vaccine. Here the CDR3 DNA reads TGTGCCAGCAGCCCGGCAAACTCTGGGGCCAACGTCCTGACTTTC. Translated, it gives CASSPANSGANVLTF.